This entry features one T cell receptor (beta chain) sequence. The antigen is undetermined. Together with a sample-barcoded 5' primer, a J-beta primer mix was included in a second PCR lasting about 6 to 12 cycles. TCRdb reanalysed the 5' RACE reads using MiXCR and keeps one entry per CDR3 protein. The sample has over 1,500,000 distinct CDR3 sequences, around 50% seen once. These data are taken from a study of blood T cells in healthy people across ages. Overall study findings and caveats: Diversity of TCR beta correlated strongly with naive T cell percentage. When set beside aged donors, long-lived donors presented more naive CD4+ cells and higher diversity. Researchers said unsorted PBMCs prevented a conclusive naive versus antigen-experienced comparison.

The germline V and J ends were trimmed by 2 bases and 5 bases, with 7 bases remaining between them. Germline V gene lookup returns CDR1 ENHRY and CDR2 SYGVKD. This CDR3 comprises 13 residues. Those donating, healthy Caucasian individuals from Russia, were aged roughly 6 to 90. The sample was blood. The TCR sequence derives from a woman aged 40 to 49 in good health. The chain couples TRBV10-3 to TRBJ2-1; D unresolved. This chain's CDR3 is CAISEPPDNEQFF. The DNA of the CDR3 is TGTGCCATCAGTGAGCCCCCTGACAATGAGCAGTTCTTC.